A selection of T cell receptor beta chains follows, all from one sample in a study of OX40 agonist ivuxolimab in advanced cancers. Measured with immunoSEQ multiplex PCR; TCRdb has only the in-frame clones, and not every one. This sample has 70,000 or so clones, with over 70% found just once. The sequenced sample was CD4+ or CD8+ T cells sorted from blood, obtained in a trial of the OX40 agonist ivuxolimab. The receptor source for this set is an adult with an advanced solid tumor such as melanoma, head and neck, liver or kidney cancer. Each CDR3 is given with its conserved first and last residue. The D gene is left open where the match is weak. Size is omitted from some rows. Given values are once, few, many or a class for expanded clones.

abundance: NA; d_gene: NA; v_gene: TRBV30; j_gene: TRBJ2-5; CDR3aa: CAWSRNLGETQYF; CDR3nt: TGTGCCTGGAGTAGGAACCTAGGGGAGACCCAGTACTTC
abundance: NA; d_gene: NA; v_gene: TRBV30; j_gene: TRBJ1-4; CDR3aa: CAWSVLGGEKLFF; CDR3nt: TGTGCCTGGAGTGTACTCGGGGGTGAAAAACTGTTTTTT
abundance: NA; d_gene: NA; v_gene: TRBV9; j_gene: TRBJ1-2; CDR3aa: CASKATALEGYTF; CDR3nt: TGTGCCAGCAAAGCGACAGCCCTGGAGGGCTACACCTTC
abundance: few; d_gene: NA; v_gene: TRBV5-8; j_gene: TRBJ2-1; CDR3aa: CASSLLTGPNEQFF; CDR3nt: TGTGCCAGCAGCTTACTGACAGGCCCTAATGAGCAGTTCTTC
abundance: NA; d_gene: NA; v_gene: TRBV30; j_gene: TRBJ1-6; CDR3aa: CAWRGDNNSPLHF; CDR3nt: TGTGCCTGGAGAGGAGACAATAATTCACCCCTCCACTTT
abundance: NA; d_gene: NA; v_gene: TRBV10-3; j_gene: TRBJ2-3; CDR3aa: CAISEKADTQYF; CDR3nt: TGTGCCATCAGTGAGAAGGCAGATACGCAGTATTTT
abundance: once; d_gene: NA; v_gene: TRBV6-5; j_gene: TRBJ2-7; CDR3aa: CASSDRTVTYEQYF; CDR3nt: TGTGCCAGCAGTGACCGGACAGTTACTTACGAGCAGTACTTC
abundance: NA; d_gene: NA; v_gene: TRBV30; j_gene: TRBJ1-3; CDR3aa: CAWSLNSGNTIYF; CDR3nt: TGTGCCTGGAGTCTCAACTCTGGAAACACCATATATTTT
abundance: NA; d_gene: NA; v_gene: TRBV6-1; j_gene: TRBJ1-2; CDR3aa: CATLFGNGYTF; CDR3nt: TGTGCCACCTTATTTGGGAATGGCTACACCTTC
abundance: NA; d_gene: NA; v_gene: TRBV2; j_gene: TRBJ2-5; CDR3aa: CASTSDETQYF; CDR3nt: TGTGCCAGCACCTCCGATGAGACCCAGTACTTC
abundance: NA; d_gene: TRBD2; v_gene: TRBV4-3; j_gene: TRBJ2-3; CDR3aa: CASSQVSSGGAGDTQYF; CDR3nt: TGCGCCAGCAGCCAAGTGTCTAGCGGGGGGGCCGGGGATACGCAGTATTTT
abundance: NA; d_gene: NA; v_gene: TRBV21-1; j_gene: TRBJ2-3; CDR3aa: CASSRLPGPLKDTQYF; CDR3nt: TGTGCCAGCAGCAGACTACCAGGGCCGCTTAAGGACACGCAGTATTTT
abundance: NA; d_gene: NA; v_gene: TRBV6-4; j_gene: TRBJ2-3; CDR3aa: CASSTEGTDTQYF; CDR3nt: TGTGCCAGCAGTACCGAGGGCACAGATACGCAGTATTTT
abundance: NA; d_gene: NA; v_gene: TRBV7-2; j_gene: TRBJ1-2; CDR3aa: CASSFQGLRMDGYTF; CDR3nt: TGTGCCAGCAGCTTTCAGGGACTAAGAATGGATGGCTACACCTTC
abundance: NA; d_gene: NA; v_gene: TRBV13; j_gene: TRBJ2-1; CDR3aa: CASSHPRDTHEQFF; CDR3nt: TGTGCCAGCAGCCATCCCCGGGACACTCATGAGCAGTTCTTC
abundance: NA; d_gene: TRBD2; v_gene: TRBV5-4; j_gene: TRBJ2-1; CDR3aa: CASSFSGVSYNEQFF; CDR3nt: TGTGCCAGCAGCTTCAGCGGGGTGTCCTACAATGAGCAGTTCTTC
abundance: NA; d_gene: TRBD1; v_gene: TRBV6-1; j_gene: TRBJ1-2; CDR3aa: CASSNRGIANYGYTF; CDR3nt: TGTGCCAGCAGTAACAGGGGGATCGCTAACTATGGCTACACCTTC
abundance: NA; d_gene: NA; v_gene: TRBV6-1; j_gene: TRBJ2-5; CDR3aa: CASSRDTQYQETQYF; CDR3nt: TGTGCCAGCAGTCGGGACACCCAGTACCAAGAGACCCAGTACTTC
abundance: NA; d_gene: NA; v_gene: TRBV15; j_gene: TRBJ2-2; CDR3aa: CATSRVNTLNTGELFF; CDR3nt: TGTGCCACCAGCAGAGTGAACACCCTGAACACCGGGGAGCTGTTTTTT
abundance: NA; d_gene: NA; v_gene: TRBV7-9; j_gene: TRBJ2-3; CDR3aa: CASSQRFTGSFHTDTQYF; CDR3nt: TGTGCCAGCAGCCAACGATTTACGGGCAGCTTTCACACAGATACGCAGTATTTT
abundance: NA; d_gene: NA; v_gene: TRBV7-2; j_gene: TRBJ2-7; CDR3aa: CASSLGQIYEQYF; CDR3nt: TGTGCCAGCAGCTTAGGGCAGATCTACGAGCAGTACTTC
abundance: NA; d_gene: NA; v_gene: TRBV6-5; j_gene: TRBJ2-5; CDR3aa: CASSYNDPGLETQYF; CDR3nt: TGTGCCAGCAGTTACAATGACCCAGGACTAGAGACCCAGTACTTC
abundance: few; d_gene: TRBD1; v_gene: TRBV7-2; j_gene: TRBJ1-1; CDR3aa: CASSLFARGQTAFF; CDR3nt: TGTGCCAGCAGCTTATTCGCGAGGGGGCAGACGGCTTTCTTT
abundance: NA; d_gene: TRBD2; v_gene: TRBV19; j_gene: TRBJ2-5; CDR3aa: CAASPSGTRIAETQYF; CDR3nt: TGTGCCGCCTCCCCGTCCGGGACTAGAATCGCAGAGACCCAGTACTTC
abundance: NA; d_gene: NA; v_gene: TRBV5-6; j_gene: TRBJ1-1; CDR3aa: CASSLRDSQEEAFF; CDR3nt: TGTGCCAGCAGCTTGAGAGACAGCCAGGAGGAAGCTTTCTTT
abundance: NA; d_gene: NA; v_gene: TRBV2; j_gene: TRBJ1-2; CDR3aa: CASSEARGRDGYTF; CDR3nt: TGTGCCAGCAGTGAAGCGCGGGGGCGCGATGGCTACACCTTC
abundance: NA; d_gene: NA; v_gene: TRBV30; j_gene: TRBJ2-6; CDR3aa: CARKEQSGANVLTF; CDR3nt: TGTGCCCGGAAGGAACAGTCGGGGGCCAACGTCCTGACTTTC
abundance: NA; d_gene: TRBD2; v_gene: TRBV10-2; j_gene: TRBJ2-5; CDR3aa: CASARGSVGETQYF; CDR3nt: TGCGCCAGCGCGCGGGGGTCTGTTGGTGAGACCCAGTACTTC
abundance: once; d_gene: NA; v_gene: TRBV7-9; j_gene: TRBJ2-5; CDR3aa: CASSLVGGQQETQYF; CDR3nt: TGTGCCAGCAGCTTAGTGGGGGGCCAACAAGAGACCCAGTACTTC
abundance: once; d_gene: TRBD1; v_gene: TRBV5-1; j_gene: TRBJ1-1; CDR3aa: CASSLYRGPGAEAFF; CDR3nt: TGCGCCAGCAGCTTGTACAGGGGACCAGGCGCTGAAGCTTTCTTT
abundance: once; d_gene: TRBD1; v_gene: TRBV6-1; j_gene: TRBJ2-7; CDR3aa: CASNPGGYEQYF; CDR3nt: TGTGCCAGCAACCCAGGGGGCTACGAGCAGTACTTC
abundance: once; d_gene: TRBD2; v_gene: TRBV13; j_gene: TRBJ2-7; CDR3aa: CASSYSGGAFEQYF; CDR3nt: TGTGCCAGCAGTTATAGCGGGGGGGCCTTCGAGCAGTACTTC
abundance: few; d_gene: TRBD1; v_gene: TRBV6-1; j_gene: TRBJ2-5; CDR3aa: CASPDRGFPQETQYF; CDR3nt: TGTGCCAGCCCGGACAGGGGCTTCCCCCAAGAGACCCAGTACTTC
abundance: NA; d_gene: TRBD1; v_gene: TRBV5-4; j_gene: TRBJ1-2; CDR3aa: CASSLDRGRNGYGYTF; CDR3nt: TGTGCCAGCAGCTTGGACAGGGGGCGGAATGGCTATGGCTACACCTTC
abundance: NA; d_gene: TRBD1; v_gene: TRBV4-3; j_gene: TRBJ2-2; CDR3aa: CASSQEQGITGELFF; CDR3nt: TGCGCCAGCAGCCAAGAACAGGGGATCACCGGGGAGCTGTTTTTT
abundance: NA; d_gene: NA; v_gene: TRBV4-1; j_gene: TRBJ2-5; CDR3aa: CASSRGTQRINRGETQYF; CDR3nt: TGCGCCAGCAGCCGGGGTACTCAGCGAATAAACCGGGGAGAGACCCAGTACTTC
abundance: NA; d_gene: TRBD1; v_gene: TRBV29-1; j_gene: TRBJ1-2; CDR3aa: CSVESRGLDYGYTF; CDR3nt: TGCAGCGTTGAATCCAGGGGGTTAGACTATGGCTACACCTTC
abundance: once; d_gene: NA; v_gene: TRBV6-5; j_gene: TRBJ1-2; CDR3aa: CASSYSLAANYGYTF; CDR3nt: TGTGCCAGCAGTTACTCGTTGGCAGCTAACTATGGCTACACCTTC
abundance: NA; d_gene: TRBD2; v_gene: TRBV2; j_gene: TRBJ2-3; CDR3aa: CASSEWGPSGGNTQYF; CDR3nt: TGTGCCAGCAGTGAATGGGGACCTAGCGGGGGGAATACGCAGTATTTT
abundance: NA; d_gene: TRBD1; v_gene: TRBV5-1; j_gene: TRBJ1-4; CDR3aa: CASSLQGARNEKLFF; CDR3nt: TGCGCCAGCAGCCTCCAGGGGGCCCGGAATGAAAAACTGTTTTTT